The sequence of this T cell receptor (beta chain) was determined in a study of beta chain features in type 1 diabetes. Study-wide results and limits: Patients with type 1 diabetes carried fewer insertions and had more deletions at their VDJ junctions. The naive, central memory and Treg TCRB repertoires of patients appeared to be more similar to one another than those of healthy donors. Shortening that was moderate but significant affected the TCRB CDR3s of Type 1 diabetes patients in all four CD4+ subsets.

The whole isolated RNA underwent reverse transcription, so sequencing captured expressed TCRB transcripts. Mean read depth for naive, central memory and regulatory T cell samples was around 3.8 million reads. The assay was immunoSEQ multiplex PCR, and TCRdb's table has in-frame clones only and misses some. The table includes about 280,000 clones, approximately 16% detected once. CD4+ cells of the naive, central memory, regulatory and stem cell-like memory types were sorted via CD45RO/CCR7/CD25/CD127/CD95/CD27. This clone was recorded a few times. The antigen is unknown. Germline lookup yields CDR1 KGHSH and CDR2 LQKENI. The CDR3 extends over 14 amino acids. The germline V and J ends were trimmed by 0 bases and 1 base, with 6 bases remaining between them.

The chain is built from TRBV18 and TRBJ1-1; D uncertain. The origin of this receptor is a man aged 18 to 29 with type 1 diabetes. Sequencing was carried out using naive CD4+ T cells from blood. CDR3 in amino acids: CASSPPSKNTEAFF. Here the CDR3 DNA reads TGTGCCAGCTCACCACCCAGTAAGAACACTGAAGCTTTCTTT.